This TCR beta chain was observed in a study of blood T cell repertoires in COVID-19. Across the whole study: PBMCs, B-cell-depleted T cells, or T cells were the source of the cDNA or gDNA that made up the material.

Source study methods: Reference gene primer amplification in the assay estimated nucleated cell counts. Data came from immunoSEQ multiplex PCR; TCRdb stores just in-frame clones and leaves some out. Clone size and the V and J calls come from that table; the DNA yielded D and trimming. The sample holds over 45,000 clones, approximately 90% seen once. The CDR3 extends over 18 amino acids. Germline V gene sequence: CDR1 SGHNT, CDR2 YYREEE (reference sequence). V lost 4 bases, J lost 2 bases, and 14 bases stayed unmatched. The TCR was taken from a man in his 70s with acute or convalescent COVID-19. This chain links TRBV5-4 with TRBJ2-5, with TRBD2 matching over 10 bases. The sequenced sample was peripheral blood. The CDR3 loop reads CASSQAGQPAGGQETQYF. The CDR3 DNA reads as TGTGCCAGCAGCCAAGCGGGGCAACCAGCGGGGGGGCAAGAGACCCAGTACTTC.